Following are 25 T cell receptor beta chains from one sample sequenced in a study of CDR3 diversity in severe acne. MiXCR, applied by TCRdb to the PCR reads, yields one record per CDR3 protein. Of roughly 79,000 distinct CDR3 sequences listed, less than 65% are singletons. Source material: blood. These receptors came from a male donor with severe acne vulgaris.

The V and J genes are TRBV25-1 and TRBJ2-5; 8 bases match TRBD1. V lost 6 bases and J lost 3; bases outside the gene matches: 3. CDR1 and CDR2 (germline): MGHDK, SYGVNS. The CDR3 consists of 13 residues. The chain's CDR3 is CASSMDREETQYF. The CDR3 DNA sequence: TGTGCCAGCAGCATGGACAGGGAAGAGACCCAGTACTTC.

Points on this clonotype: The limits of the CDR3 on the DNA are not certain, so only TCRdb's listed CDR3 is given. V gene TRBV7-3 combines with J gene TRBJ1-5. The CDR3 is made up of 18 amino acids, end residues included. Germline CDR1 and CDR2: SGHTA and FQGTGA. The chain's CDR3 is CGRILRAVLRGLRQPQHF.

Ten or more counts support this clonotype. The J gene is TRBJ2-7, the V gene TRBV11-2, with D possibly TRBD1 on 6 matching bases. Trimming pared 0 bases from V and 4 bases from J, leaving 13 bases between. The CDR3 spans 15 residues. From germline, CDR1 is SGHAT and CDR2 FQNNGV. The CDR3 region has the DNA TGTGCCAGCAGCTTAGATCTACAGGGCTCTTACGAGCAGTACTTC. It codes for CASSLDLQGSYEQYF.

This clonotype was observed a handful of times. The chain links TRBV29-1 to TRBJ1-2; D remains unclear. V lost 3 bases, J lost 7 bases, and 9 bases lay in between. The CDR3 is made up of 11 amino acids. Germline V lookup: CDR1 SQVTM, CDR2 ANQGSEA. CDR3 sequence reads: CSVDGLSGYTF. The CDR3 DNA reads TGCAGCGTTGACGGGCTCAGTGGCTACACCTTC.

The chain uses TRBV20-1 and TRBJ2-7, with D possibly called TRBD1 or TRBD2 (5 bases each). This CDR3 is 15 amino acids long. Germline values: CDR1 DFQATT, CDR2 SNEGSKA (reference sequence). The ends were cut back, 3 bases at V and 3 bases at J, with 18 bases in the middle. In DNA, the CDR3 is TGCAGTGCTAGTACGGGACCCGGATATTACTACGAGCAGTACTTC. It translates to CSASTGPGYYYEQYF.

This chain uses TRBV7-9 with TRBJ2-7, with D perhaps TRBD2 (6 bases). The closer fit of TRBJ2-1 to the DNA end suggests the J call may be wrong. Germline loops: CDR1 SEHNR, CDR2 FQNEAQ (reference sequence). The CDR3 is 16 amino acids. CDR3 region: CASSPGLGGSYNEQFF. CDR3 DNA sequence: TGTGCCAGCAGCCCCGGACTGGGGGGCTCCTACAATGAGCAGTTCTTC.

The chain has TRBV2 and TRBJ2-2; no reliable D call. CDR3 size: 12 residues. V was pared by 4 bases and J by 10 bases, with 10 bases between. CDR1 is SNHLY, CDR2 FYNNEI, per germline. The CDR3 reads CASSAGSEELFF. As DNA, the CDR3 is TGTGCCAGCAGTGCAGGCAGCGAGGAGCTGTTTTTT.

This clonotype was detected many times. The gene calls are TRBV20-1 and TRBJ2-5, with TRBD2 as a possible D gene (5 bases). V gave up 0 bases and J gave up 2 bases, with 10 bases separating them. The CDR3 consists of 14 residues. The germline CDR1 and CDR2 sequences are DFQATT and SNEGSKA (reference sequence). In DNA form, the CDR3 reads TGCAGTGCTAGAGATTTTGGGGAGCAAGAGACCCAGTACTTC. Amino acids: CSARDFGEQETQYF.

The chain links TRBV7-9 to TRBJ2-7; the D gene is possibly TRBD2 (6 bases). There are 12 residues in the CDR3. The germline gives CDR1 SEHNR, CDR2 FQNEAQ (reference sequence). V dropped 5 bases and J dropped 9 bases, with 14 bases sitting between them. This CDR3 is CASSRIADGQYF. The CDR3 nucleotides read TGTGCCAGCAGCCGAATAGCGGACGGGCAGTACTTC.

The gene calls are TRBV5-4 and TRBJ2-5; D tentatively reads TRBD1 or TRBD2 (5 bases each). The CDR3 has 16 residues. Trimming took off 4 bases at V and 0 bases at J, with 16 bases between the two ends. Looked up from germline, CDR1 is SGHNT and CDR2 is YYREEE (reference sequence). CDR3 protein: CASSLTTRTNQETQYF. DNA of the CDR3: TGTGCCAGCAGCCTGACTACCAGGACAAACCAAGAGACCCAGTACTTC.

In its sample, this clonotype was seen many times. The chain recombines TRBV10-3 with TRBJ1-2; no clear D. Germline CDR1 reads ENHRY; CDR2 reads SYGVKD. The CDR3 has 15 residues. The V and J ends lost 2 bases and 6 bases respectively, with 16 bases between them. The CDR3 reads CAISEEEGLSHGYTF. CDR3 sequence (DNA): TGTGCCATCAGTGAGGAAGAGGGTCTGTCCCATGGCTACACCTTC.

Worth noting for this clonotype: Relative to the germline gene, one junction end is altered; a read error may explain this. The V and J genes are TRBV5-4 and TRBJ2-5, with TRBD2 matching over 7 bases. The CDR3 sequence is 16 residues long. Per germline, CDR1 SGHNT and CDR2 YYREEE (reference sequence). As DNA, the CDR3 is TGTGCCAGCAGCGGTCGTCAACGTGGGGGGGTAGAGACCCGGTACTTC. Residues: CASSGRQRGGVETRYF.

The chain uses TRBV27 and TRBJ2-7, with 7 nucleotides matching TRBD2. The tail of the sequence fits TRBJ2-1 better, so the J call may be wrong. Germline V gives CDR1 MNHEY, CDR2 SMNVEV (reference sequence). The CDR3 length is 16 residues. CDR3: CASSFEYRGGYNEQFF. CDR3 DNA sequence: TGTGCCAGCAGTTTTGAGTATCGCGGGGGCTACAATGAGCAGTTCTTC.

This clonotype was observed at least ten times. The chain combines TRBV20-1 with TRBJ1-1; TRBD1 is a possible D gene (5 bases). With 3 bases removed from V and 4 bases from J, the gap between germline ends came to 15 bases. The CDR3 totals 14 residues. CDR1 is DFQATT, CDR2 SNEGSKA, per germline (reference sequence). This CDR3 reads CSARARGAVTEAFF. CDR3 nucleotides: TGCAGTGCTAGGGCAAGAGGGGCGGTCACTGAAGCTTTCTTT.

The chain joins TRBV29-1 to TRBJ2-2; D may correspond to TRBD1 or TRBD2 (6 bases each). V dropped 7 bases and J dropped 4 bases, with 19 bases sitting between them. CDR1 is SQVTM and CDR2 is ANQGSEA in the germline V gene. CDR3 length: 15 residues. CDR3 loop: CSAQKGGPGTGELFF. The DNA for the CDR3 is TGCAGCGCTCAGAAAGGGGGGCCGGGCACCGGGGAGCTGTTTTTT.

The chain employs TRBV20-1 and TRBJ1-5, with D uncertain. The germline CDR1 and CDR2 sequences are DFQATT and SNEGSKA (reference sequence). This CDR3 region has 14 residues. With 1 base removed from V and 11 bases from J, the gap between germline ends came to 18 bases. The CDR3 sequence is CSARGETSGRAQHF. The CDR3, as DNA: TGCAGTGCTAGAGGTGAAACTAGCGGGAGGGCCCAGCATTTT.

This clonotype has ten or more counts. The chain links TRBV9 to TRBJ1-4, with TRBD1 as a possible D gene (5 bases). Germline V CDR1 and CDR2: SGDLS, YYNGEE. This CDR3 has 14 residues. V lost 4 bases and J lost 0, with 7 bases in between. The CDR3 DNA reads TGTGCCAGCAGCCCGGGACCAACTAATGAAAAACTGTTTTTT. Its translation: CASSPGPTNEKLFF.

A single count supports this clonotype. The junction differs from germline at one of its ends, possibly a read error. The CDR3 is CASSGRQGYEQHF. CDR3 nucleotide sequence: TGTGCCAGCAGTGGGCGACAGGGCTACGAGCAGCACTTC. The chain couples TRBV2 to TRBJ2-7, with 7 bases lining up with TRBD1. The CDR3 totals 13 residues. CDR1 SNHLY and CDR2 FYNNEI come from the germline V gene.

The chain employs TRBV7-2 and TRBJ2-7; 8 nucleotides align to TRBD2. Germline V gene data show CDR1 as SGHTA and CDR2 as FQGNSA. The J segment lost 3 bases and the V segment lost 1 base, leaving 17 bases of the junction unmatched. The CDR3 sequence is 19 residues long. The DNA for the CDR3 is TGTGCCAGCAGCTTAGACTTACCCCGGAGGCTAGCGGGTAGCTACGAGCAGTACTTC. This encodes CASSLDLPRRLAGSYEQYF.

This clonotype was observed many times. V usage is TRBV30 and J usage is TRBJ1-2; 9 bases match TRBD1. V dropped 6 bases and J dropped 8; count of bases not matched to a gene: 10. Germline CDR1 GTSNPN, CDR2 SVGIG (reference sequence). The CDR3 sequence is 13 residues long. CDR3 loop: CACDAQGASGYTF. Written as DNA, the CDR3 is TGTGCCTGCGACGCACAGGGGGCGAGCGGCTACACCTTC.

This clonotype was counted many times. The V call is TRBV10-3, the J call TRBJ2-7; TRBD1 matches at 10 bases. CDR1 is ENHRY, CDR2 SYGVKD, per germline. CDR3 size: 15 residues. With V trimmed by 4 bases and J by 2 bases, 5 bases remained unmatched. The CDR3 region has the DNA TGTGCCATCAGTGCGGGACAGGGGCTTACCTACGAGCAGTACTTC. Residues: CAISAGQGLTYEQYF.

This chain links TRBV5-5 with TRBJ2-7, with D unclear. Per germline, CDR1 SGHKS and CDR2 YYEKEE (reference sequence). Trimming shortened V by 5 bases and J by 3 bases, and 12 bases separated the two germline ends. This CDR3 contains 13 residues. CDR3 in amino acids: CASSPDPDYEQYF. As DNA, the CDR3 is TGTGCCAGCAGTCCGGACCCTGACTACGAGCAGTACTTC.

This rearrangement joins TRBV11-3 to TRBJ2-1; 11 nucleotides match TRBD1. The CDR3 totals 15 residues. The germline V gene has CDR1 SGHNT and CDR2 YENEEA. V lost 2 bases and J lost 5; bases outside the gene matches: 2. CDR3 sequence (DNA): TGTGCCAGCAGCTTATGGGGACAGGGGGACAATGAGCAGTTCTTC. This translates into CASSLWGQGDNEQFF.

Judged by abundance, this clonotype is medium-sized. The chain couples TRBV13 to TRBJ2-7; 10 bases match TRBD2. The CDR3 is 14 amino acids. CDR1 is PRHDT and CDR2 is FYEKMQ in the germline V gene (reference sequence). The J segment lost 3 bases and the V segment lost 5 bases, leaving 4 bases of the junction unmatched. CDR3 sequence: CASSVGLADYEQYF. The CDR3, as DNA: TGTGCCAGCAGCGTTGGACTAGCGGACTACGAGCAGTACTTC.

The chain employs TRBV4-2 and TRBJ1-1, with D possibly matching TRBD1 (5 bases). Germline CDR1 reads LGHNA; CDR2 reads YNFKEQ. Trimming shortened V by 4 bases and J by 1 base, and 16 bases separated the two germline ends. This CDR3 is built from 16 residues. CDR3 nucleotides: TGTGCCAGCAGCCCCGCGGGGGGAGGGAGGAACACTGAAGCTTTCTTT. Translation gives CASSPAGGGRNTEAFF.